The 25 T cell receptor beta chains in this list originate from one sample, sequenced in a study of T cells after yellow fever vaccination. One entry per CDR3 protein results from TCRdb running MiXCR on the 5' RACE reads. The sample gives a few hundred thousand distinct CDR3 sequences, around 3.6% of which show up once; roughly a quarter is in the top ten. The source was PBMCs, collected on the day of the yellow fever booster vaccination. These receptors originate from a man aged 18 to 30 who received the YFV17D yellow fever vaccine.

This clonotype was seen only a few times. The rearrangement joins TRBV7-8 to TRBJ2-5; D not resolved. The CDR3 extends over 14 amino acids. The V gene lost 2 bases and the J gene lost 1 base, with 8 bases spanning the gap. Germline assignment: CDR1 SGHVS and CDR2 FQNEAQ. The CDR3 nucleotides read TGTGCCAGCAGCTTACGAGCTTTCCAAGAGACCCAGTACTTC. Its translation is CASSLRAFQETQYF.

The chain carries TRBV19 and TRBJ2-7, with TRBD1 matching 9 bases. V shed 1 base and J 2 bases; nucleotides not matched to a gene: 3. This CDR3 comprises 15 residues. CDR1 is LNHDA, CDR2 SQIVND, per germline (reference sequence). This CDR3 reads CASSIAQGAAYEQYF. In DNA, the CDR3 is TGTGCCAGTAGTATAGCACAGGGGGCGGCCTACGAGCAGTACTTC.

This clonotype was counted many times. The V call is TRBV29-1, the J call TRBJ2-7, with D unresolved. Germline CDR1 SQVTM, CDR2 ANQGSEA. The CDR3 extends over 15 amino acids. V shed 6 bases and J shed 0 bases, with 18 bases lying between them. In DNA, the CDR3 is TGCAGCGTGGTAGGTGGGCTGGGAAGCTCCTACGAGCAGTACTTC. This codes for CSVVGGLGSSYEQYF.

This chain uses TRBV6-2 or TRBV6-3 with TRBJ1-1; no clear D. CDR1 and CDR2 (germline): MNHEY, SVGEGT. The CDR3 has 12 residues. Trimming took 8 bases from V and 0 from J, leaving 7 bases between them. The CDR3 sequence is CASGRLNTEAFF. The CDR3 DNA reads TGTGCCAGCGGTCGGTTGAACACTGAAGCTTTCTTT.

This clonotype was detected ten times or more. V is TRBV6-6 and J is TRBJ2-5; 10 bases line up with TRBD2. Germline values: CDR1 MNHNY, CDR2 SVGAGI (reference sequence). J lost 5 bases, V lost 7 bases, and 1 base had no gene match. CDR3 length: 12 amino acids. This chain's CDR3 is CASTLAGETQYF. The CDR3, as DNA: TGTGCCAGCACACTAGCGGGGGAGACCCAGTACTTC.

This clonotype was counted between two and nine times. The rearrangement uses TRBV25-1 and TRBJ2-5; perhaps D is TRBD1 or TRBD2 (5 bases each). Germline V gene data show CDR1 as MGHDK and CDR2 as SYGVNS. V dropped 3 bases and J dropped 3 bases, with 11 bases sitting between them. The CDR3 length is 14 residues. This chain's CDR3 is CASSEVGDKETQYF. CDR3 DNA: TGTGCCAGCAGTGAGGTGGGGGATAAAGAGACCCAGTACTTC.

This clonotype occurred many times. This CDR3 reads CSARALVRTDTQYF. The CDR3, as DNA: TGCAGTGCTAGAGCTCTAGTCCGCACAGATACGCAGTATTTT. The chain carries TRBV20-1 and TRBJ2-3, with unresolved D. CDR1 and CDR2 from the germline V gene are DFQATT and SNEGSKA (reference sequence). V shed 1 base and J shed 1 base, with 9 bases lying between them. The CDR3 length is 14 residues.

This clonotype was picked up many times. The V and J genes are TRBV20-1 and TRBJ2-6; D is unresolved. There are 15 residues in the CDR3. The V end was cut by 1 base, the J end by 0 bases, with 7 bases between. Germline V gene data show CDR1 as DFQATT and CDR2 as SNEGSKA (reference sequence). CDR3 protein: CSARGANSGANVLTF. DNA for the CDR3: TGCAGTGCTAGAGGTGCCAACTCTGGGGCCAACGTCCTGACTTTC.

The sample holds many counts of this clonotype. V and J are TRBV10-3 and TRBJ2-7; TRBD1 might be the D (5 bases). V lost 4 bases and J lost 2, with 15 bases in between. CDR1 ENHRY and CDR2 SYGVKD come from the germline V gene. The CDR3 runs to 15 residues. The CDR3 DNA follows: TGTGCCATCAGTGCAGGCCAGGGCGACACCTACGAGCAGTACTTC. Protein sequence: CAISAGQGDTYEQYF.

This clonotype was counted many times. This chain uses TRBV12-3 or TRBV12-4 with TRBJ1-6; D unclear. This CDR3 is 13 amino acids long. Trimming took 7 bases from V and 9 from J, leaving 13 bases between them. This CDR3 reads CASTFSSGSPLHF. CDR3 nucleotides: TGTGCCAGCACCTTCTCTTCGGGTTCACCCCTCCACTTT.

This chain links TRBV6-5 with TRBJ1-1, with 10 bases lining up with TRBD1. There are 15 residues in the CDR3. Trimming cost V 6 bases and J 5 bases; bases outside gene matches: 9. Germline lookup yields CDR1 MNHEY and CDR2 SVGAGI. The CDR3 spells CASSSIGQGGTEAFF. CDR3 nucleotides: TGTGCCAGCAGCTCTATCGGACAGGGGGGGACTGAAGCTTTCTTT.

This clonotype was seen more than once but under ten times. V usage is TRBV20-1 and J usage is TRBJ1-2; TRBD1 matches 7 bases. With 6 bases clipped from V and 4 bases from J, the junction kept 2 bases outside the gene matches. Germline values: CDR1 DFQATT, CDR2 SNEGSKA (reference sequence). This CDR3 region has 11 residues. The CDR3 here is CSAQGVYGYTF. The DNA for the CDR3 is TGCAGTGCCCAGGGGGTCTATGGCTACACCTTC.

This clonotype was recorded at least ten times. The chain is built from TRBV7-2 and TRBJ2-5; the D gene is possibly TRBD2 (5 bases). The germline V gene has CDR1 SGHTA and CDR2 FQGNSA. Between the trimmed V and J ends, which lost 5 bases and 5 bases, there was a span of 12 bases. The CDR3 loop spans 13 amino acids. This chain's CDR3 is CASSPSGLETQYF. The CDR3 nucleotides read TGTGCCAGCAGCCCCTCGGGATTGGAGACCCAGTACTTC.

This clonotype has at least ten counts. This sequence joins TRBV5-1 and TRBJ1-1; tentative D call: TRBD1 (5 bases). Germline lookup yields CDR1 SGHRS and CDR2 YFSETQ. The CDR3 is 15 residues long. The V end lost 2 bases, the J end lost 5 bases, and 16 bases lay between the germline ends. The DNA of the CDR3 is TGCGCCAGCAGCTTTTTGCCCACCGGGGGTACTGAAGCTTTCTTT. This sequence encodes CASSFLPTGGTEAFF. The full variable domain, with the rest looked up from reference TRBV5-1 and TRBJ1-1, is KAGVTQTPRYLIKTRGQQVTLSCSPISGHRSVSWYQQTPGQGLQFLFEYFSETQRNKGNFPGRFSGRQFSNSRSEMNVSTLELGDSALYLCASSFLPTGGTEAFFGQGTRLTVV.

In its sample, this clonotype was seen many times. This chain connects TRBV6-2 or TRBV6-3 to TRBJ2-2; TRBD1 aligns across 10 bases. The CDR3 sequence is 14 residues long. Germline CDR1 reads MNHEY; CDR2 reads SVGEGT. Trimming at V came to 6 bases and at J to 7 bases, leaving 5 bases not matched to a gene. Here the CDR3 DNA reads TGTGCCAGCAGCCGGGACAGGGGAGGCGGGGAGCTGTTTTTT. It encodes CASSRDRGGGELFF.

This clonotype was seen more than once but under ten times. The chain employs TRBV10-3 and TRBJ2-7; TRBD1 matches at 7 bases. The V segment lost 0 bases and the J segment 6 bases; nucleotides outside the gene matches: 14. Germline CDR1 and CDR2: ENHRY and SYGVKD. The CDR3 is made up of 17 amino acids. In DNA form, the CDR3 reads TGTGCCATCAGTGAGTCGACGCGGGTAGGGGGCTGGCGCGAGCAGTACGTC. This codes for CAISESTRVGGWREQYV.

This clonotype appeared many times. The V and J genes are TRBV2 and TRBJ2-1; a weak D match, TRBD1 (5 bases). The ends were cut back, 8 bases at V and 6 bases at J, with 23 bases in the middle. CDR3 length equals 16 residues. Germline lookup yields CDR1 SNHLY and CDR2 FYNNEI. The CDR3 reads CASGGIQGLLVNEQFF. The CDR3 coding sequence is TGTGCCAGCGGCGGCATCCAGGGTCTTCTGGTCAATGAGCAGTTCTTC.

In this sample, this clonotype turned up a few times. The chain links TRBV7-2 to TRBJ1-5; 7 bases agree with TRBD1. The germline V gene has CDR1 SGHTA and CDR2 FQGNSA. Unmatched junction bases numbered 8, after V lost 4 bases and J lost 5 bases. There are 15 residues in the CDR3. This chain's CDR3 is CASSSAGQTYQPQHF. In DNA form, the CDR3 reads TGTGCCAGCAGCTCGGCGGGACAGACGTATCAGCCCCAGCATTTT.

This sequence joins TRBV5-4 and TRBJ2-3, with D possibly being TRBD2 (6 bases). This CDR3 contains 13 residues. In germline, CDR1 is SGHNT, CDR2 YYREEE (reference sequence). Trimming left V 6 bases short and J 1 base short, with 9 bases between. The CDR3 sequence is CASTGVRTDTQYF. The CDR3 DNA sequence: TGTGCCAGCACGGGGGTTCGCACAGATACGCAGTATTTT.

There are many counts of this clonotype. V gene TRBV10-1 combines with J gene TRBJ2-2; possibly TRBD1 for D (6 bases). Germline V CDR1 and CDR2: WNHNN, SYGVQD (reference sequence). V shed 7 bases and J shed 6 bases, with 12 bases lying between them. The CDR3 loop spans 13 amino acids. The CDR3 here is CASKAGEAGELFF. The CDR3 nucleotides read TGCGCCAGCAAAGCAGGGGAAGCCGGGGAGCTGTTTTTT.

In its sample, this clonotype was seen many times. The V gene is TRBV11-2, the J gene TRBJ2-1; possible D gene TRBD2, 7 bases. Trimming took 5 bases from V and 6 from J, leaving 17 bases between them. This CDR3 has 15 residues. Germline V gene sequence: CDR1 SGHAT, CDR2 FQNNGV. The CDR3: CASSPSGASGNEQFF. CDR3 coding DNA: TGTGCCAGCAGCCCATCAGGGGCTAGCGGCAATGAGCAGTTCTTC.

This clonotype occurred many times. This chain links TRBV5-1 with TRBJ1-1, with a possible D match to TRBD1 (5 bases). Germline V gene data show CDR1 as SGHRS and CDR2 as YFSETQ. The CDR3 spans 13 residues. Trimming shortened V by 7 bases and J by 5 bases, and 15 bases separated the two germline ends. Written as DNA, the CDR3 is TGCGCCAGCGCCCCCGGGGGAGGAACTGAAGCTTTCTTT. Translation gives CASAPGGGTEAFF.

The sample holds many counts of this clonotype. This sequence joins TRBV20-1 and TRBJ2-3, with D maybe TRBD2 (6 bases). Germline V lookup: CDR1 DFQATT, CDR2 SNEGSKA (reference sequence). This CDR3 spans 13 amino acids. The V and J ends lost 3 bases and 3 bases respectively, with 10 bases between them. In nucleotides, the CDR3 is TGCAGTGCTAGTCGAGGGAGGACAGATACGCAGTATTTT. Translating it yields CSASRGRTDTQYF.

CDR3 protein: CASSQALTEDYGYTF. CDR3 nucleotides: TGTGCCAGCAGCCAAGCTTTGACAGAGGACTATGGCTACACCTTC. V usage is TRBV4-2 and J usage is TRBJ1-2; TRBD1 might be the D (5 bases). CDR1 is LGHNA, CDR2 YNFKEQ, per germline. The CDR3 is made up of 15 amino acids. The V gene lost 1 base and the J gene lost 3 bases, with 12 bases spanning the gap.

This clonotype was seen ten or more times. The V gene is TRBV5-1, the J gene TRBJ1-3, with a possible D match to TRBD1 (6 bases). The germline V gene has CDR1 SGHRS and CDR2 YFSETQ. The CDR3 is 16 amino acids. V gave up 4 bases and J gave up 0 bases, with 14 bases separating them. CDR3: CASSPGHLSSGNTIYF. The CDR3 nucleotides are TGCGCCAGCAGCCCGGGACATTTGAGCTCTGGAAACACCATATATTTT.